This T cell receptor (beta chain) stems from a study of shared clonotypes between healthy human individuals. Overall study context: Ranging from 18 to 49 in age, donors were a couple of women and a few men.

Points from the study as a whole: Clonotypes not shared had lower generation probabilities than those common to all four donors. Larger estimated richness was generally recorded for naive subsets relative to memory subsets.

Sequencing used immunoSEQ multiplex PCR; TCRdb keeps in-frame clones, though not all of them. The sample carries under 1,100,000 clones, approximately 80% recorded once. From germline, CDR1 is SGDLS and CDR2 YYNGEE. V was trimmed by 5 bases and J by 6 bases, leaving 14 bases between them. The CDR3 runs to 14 residues. CD4+ cells yielded CD45RA+ naive and CD45RA-negative memory subsets. This clone was recorded only once. The antigen is undetermined. This sequence originates from a man between 18 and 29 years old in good health. Some clones in this sample may be carry-over from other donors' samples. The sample consisted of memory CD4+ T cells from PBMCs. Subset here: CD45RA-negative fraction. This sequence joins TRBV9 and TRBJ2-2; tentative D call: TRBD1 (5 bases). The CDR3 reads CASRSTPGPGELFF. As DNA, the CDR3 is TGTGCCAGCAGATCTACCCCAGGGCCCGGGGAGCTGTTTTTT.